Following are 2 T cell receptor beta chains from one sample sequenced in a study of cytomegalovirus exposure and HLA in healthy donors. Amplification used 60 Vbeta primers and 13 Jbeta primers. Here immunoSEQ multiplex PCR was the method, and the copy in TCRdb shows in-frame clones only, minus some. The repertoire holds some 140,000 clones, with over 65% as singletons. The specimen was PBMCs. The receptors come from a man between 25 and 39 years old in good health and CMV-seronegative.

The J gene is TRBJ1-5, the V gene TRBV7-9, with unresolved D. Trimming took off 1 base at V and 1 base at J, with 8 bases between the two ends. The germline gives CDR1 SEHNR, CDR2 FQNEAQ (reference sequence). This CDR3 contains 15 residues. In nucleotides, the CDR3 is TGTGCCAGCAGCTTAGACGGTACGAGCAATCAGCCCCAGCATTTT. Its translation: CASSLDGTSNQPQHF.

The V gene is TRBV7-2, the J gene TRBJ1-2, with 7 bases fitting TRBD1. The CDR3 runs to 14 residues. V gave up 4 bases and J gave up 6 bases; unmatched junction bases: 8. Per germline, CDR1 SGHTA and CDR2 FQGNSA. The CDR3 reads CASSSGTVWDGYTF. For the CDR3, the DNA is TGTGCCAGCAGCTCAGGGACAGTTTGGGATGGCTACACCTTC.